This TCR beta chain was retrieved from a study of patients and donors after allogeneic stem cell transplantation. Each CDR3 protein gets one entry after TCRdb re-called the RT-PCR reads with MiXCR. The data hold around 27,000 distinct CDR3 sequences, with over 7% observed a single time. CDR1 and CDR2 from the germline V gene are SGDLS and YYNGEE. The CDR3 length is 16 residues. The trim removed 4 bases at V and 5 bases at J, leaving 10 bases unmatched. This clonotype was obtained from a human donor who was either an allogeneic HSCT recipient or a stem cell or donor lymphocyte infusion donor (not recorded which). It is not recorded whose cells these are; they may come from a transplant donor. The genes are TRBV9 and TRBJ2-5; 11 bases are a match to TRBD2. The specimen was blood, either unsorted or a sorted T cell fraction (not recorded which). Here the CDR3 DNA reads TGTGCCAGCAGCCAAGGGGGGGGGACTAGCGGCGAGACCCAGTACTTC. Translated, it gives CASSQGGGTSGETQYF.